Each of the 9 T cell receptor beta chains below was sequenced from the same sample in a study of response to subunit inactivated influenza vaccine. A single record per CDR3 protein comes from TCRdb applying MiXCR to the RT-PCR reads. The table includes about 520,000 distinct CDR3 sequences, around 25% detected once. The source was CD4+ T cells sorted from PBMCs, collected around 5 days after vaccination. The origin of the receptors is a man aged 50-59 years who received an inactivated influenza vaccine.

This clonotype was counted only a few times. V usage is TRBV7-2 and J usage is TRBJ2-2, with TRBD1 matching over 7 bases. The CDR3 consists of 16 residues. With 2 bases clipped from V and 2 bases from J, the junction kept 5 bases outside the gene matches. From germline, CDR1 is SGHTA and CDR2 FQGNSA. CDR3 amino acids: CASSLRTGDNTGELFF. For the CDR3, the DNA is TGTGCCAGCAGCTTACGCACAGGGGATAACACCGGGGAGCTGTTTTTT.

The CDR3 DNA follows: TGTGCCAGCAGCCGGGACTACTCTGGTCATACGCAGTATTTT. This codes for CASSRDYSGHTQYF. The chain carries TRBV11-3 and TRBJ2-3; TRBD2 matches at 7 bases. Germline-derived CDR1 and CDR2 are SGHNT and YENEEA. The CDR3 is made up of 14 amino acids. V gave up 5 bases and J gave up 7 bases; unmatched junction bases: 9.

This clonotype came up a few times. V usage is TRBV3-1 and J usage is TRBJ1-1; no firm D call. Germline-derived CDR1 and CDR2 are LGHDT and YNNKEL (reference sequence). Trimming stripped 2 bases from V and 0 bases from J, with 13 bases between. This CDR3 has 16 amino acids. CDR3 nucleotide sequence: TGTGCCAGCAGCCAATGGGCAGGAAGTATGAACACTGAAGCTTTCTTT. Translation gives CASSQWAGSMNTEAFF.

The CDR3 nucleotides are TGCAGCGTTACCTGGACAGGGGTTGGTGAGCAGTACTTC. It yields the protein CSVTWTGVGEQYF. The chain links TRBV29-1 to TRBJ2-7, with TRBD1 matching over 9 bases. V trimming: 5 bases; J trimming: 7 bases; junction bases outside the gene matches: 9. This CDR3 is built from 13 residues. Germline CDR1 reads SQVTM; CDR2 reads ANQGSEA.

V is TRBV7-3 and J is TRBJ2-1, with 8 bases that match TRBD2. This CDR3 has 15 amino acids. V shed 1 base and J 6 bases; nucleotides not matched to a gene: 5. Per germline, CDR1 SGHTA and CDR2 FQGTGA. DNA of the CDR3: TGTGCCAGCAGCTTAAGGGCGGGAGGATTCAATGAGCAGTTCTTC. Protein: CASSLRAGGFNEQFF.

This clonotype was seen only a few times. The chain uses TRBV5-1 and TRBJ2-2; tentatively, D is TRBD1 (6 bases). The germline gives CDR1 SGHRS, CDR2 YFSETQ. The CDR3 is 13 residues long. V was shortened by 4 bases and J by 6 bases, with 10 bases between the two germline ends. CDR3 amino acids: CASSIQGPGELFF. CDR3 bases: TGCGCCAGCAGCATACAGGGTCCCGGGGAGCTGTTTTTT.

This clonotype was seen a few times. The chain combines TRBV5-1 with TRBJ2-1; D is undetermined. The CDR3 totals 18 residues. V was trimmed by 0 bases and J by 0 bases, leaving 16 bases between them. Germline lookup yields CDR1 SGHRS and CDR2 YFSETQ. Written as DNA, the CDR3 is TGCGCCAGCAGCTTGGCTCGCCGGGCGGAAAGCTCCTACAATGAGCAGTTCTTC. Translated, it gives CASSLARRAESSYNEQFF.

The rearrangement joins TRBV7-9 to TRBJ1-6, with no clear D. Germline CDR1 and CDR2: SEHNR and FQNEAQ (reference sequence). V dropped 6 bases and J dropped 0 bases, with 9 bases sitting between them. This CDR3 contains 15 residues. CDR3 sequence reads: CASSRKSSYNSPLHF. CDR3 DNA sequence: TGTGCCAGCAGTAGAAAGAGCTCCTATAATTCACCCCTCCACTTT.

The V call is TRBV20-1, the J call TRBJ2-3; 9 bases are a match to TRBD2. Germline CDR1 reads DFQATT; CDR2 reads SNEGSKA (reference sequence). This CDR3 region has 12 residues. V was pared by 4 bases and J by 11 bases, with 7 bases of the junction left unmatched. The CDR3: CSAKSSGARQYF. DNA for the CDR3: TGCAGTGCTAAATCTAGCGGGGCCAGGCAGTATTTT.